This entry is about one T cell receptor (beta chain). 60 Vbeta and 13 Jbeta primers were used in PCR. Generated by immunoSEQ multiplex PCR, the TCRdb table keeps only in-frame clones and is missing some. This sample's clone table lists about 140,000 clones. This entry is derived from a study of cytomegalovirus exposure and HLA in healthy donors. Looking at the study overall: Early released data had 80 million or so unique TCRs, all coming from HLA-typed donors.

Trimming took 2 bases from V and 7 from J, leaving 8 bases between them. The CDR3 length is 12 residues. CDR1 is KGHSH, CDR2 LQKENI, per germline. The receptor was isolated from a male donor in good health and CMV-seronegative. This chain links TRBV18 with TRBJ1-1; unclear D gene. Sequenced sample: PBMCs. CDR3 loop: CASSPSTFEAFF. The CDR3 DNA is TGTGCCAGCTCACCATCGACTTTTGAAGCTTTCTTT.